Below, one T cell receptor (beta chain) is given with its context. Its antigen is still unknown. This table comes from immunoSEQ multiplex PCR, and its TCRdb copy is limited to in-frame clones, with some not included. This table has about 130,000 clones, approximately 90% appearing once. The data stem from a study of T cell responses to AZD1222 COVID-19 vaccine. General study findings and limits: Only six or seven AZD1222 recipients tested seropositive at baseline. Donors were mostly white British, more females; clonal diversity possibly underestimated. Repertoires were obtained solely post-peak T cell response. Once two AZD1222 doses were given, Spike-specific TCR breadth and depth went up.

The V and J ends lost 4 bases and 3 bases, in that order; junction bases with no gene match: 7. Germline values: CDR1 SGHDT, CDR2 YYEEEE. The CDR3 extends over 15 amino acids. Sequencing used peripheral blood, obtained on day 0 of AZD1222 vaccination. This TCR derives from an adult in good health. The gene calls are TRBV5-6 and TRBJ2-7; 10 bases are shared with TRBD1. The CDR3 sequence is CASSIWTGGSYEQYF. In DNA, the CDR3 is TGTGCCAGCAGCATTTGGACAGGGGGAAGCTACGAGCAGTACTTC.